This passage covers 32 T cell receptor beta chains from one sample sequenced in a study of metastatic and nonmetastatic thyroid tumors. Through MiXCR, TCRdb re-clonotyped the PCR reads. Of about 19,000 clones in the sample, 25% are singletons; the top ten hold 3.3%. Every patient underwent thyroid surgery untreated. Sequencing was performed on blood. Receptor source: a male donor with papillary thyroid cancer or a benign thyroid nodule (not recorded which). Some clones in this sample may be carry-over from other donors' samples.

The chain uses TRBV19 and TRBJ2-2, with 9 nucleotides matching TRBD2. This CDR3 has 15 amino acids. Germline V gene sequence: CDR1 LNHDA, CDR2 SQIVND (reference sequence). Trimming cost V 2 bases and J 5 bases; bases outside gene matches: 3. In DNA form, the CDR3 reads TGTGCCAGTAGTATACTAGCGGGATATACCGGGGAGCTGTTTTTT. This sequence encodes CASSILAGYTGELFF.

The chain couples TRBV6-2 or TRBV6-3 to TRBJ2-2, with D hard to call. The germline CDR1 and CDR2 sequences are MNHEY and SVGEGT. Between the trimmed V and J ends, which lost 0 bases and 5 bases, there was a span of 10 bases. There are 15 residues in the CDR3. The CDR3 spells CASSYSEAQTGELFF. In DNA, the CDR3 is TGTGCCAGCAGTTACTCAGAGGCACAGACCGGGGAGCTGTTTTTT.

The sample holds a few counts of this clone. The chain uses TRBV24-1 and TRBJ2-7, with 7 bases matching TRBD2. With V trimmed by 7 bases and J by 1 base, 9 bases remained unmatched. CDR3 size: 15 residues. Germline V gene lookup returns CDR1 KGHDR and CDR2 SFDVKD. As DNA, the CDR3 is TGTGCCACCAGCGTCGGGCGGGGGAGGTCCTACGAGCAGTACTTC. Protein sequence: CATSVGRGRSYEQYF.

Comments on this clone: Germline is not matched at one junction end, which may reflect a read error. The chain recombines TRBV7-7 with TRBJ2-3; D call uncertain. From germline, CDR1 is SSHAT and CDR2 FNYEAQ (reference sequence). The CDR3 has 13 residues. As DNA, the CDR3 is TGTGCTAGCAGCCAACACGGCACAGATACGCAATATTTT. Protein product: CASSQHGTDTQYF.

The chain couples TRBV5-1 to TRBJ1-1, with no clear D. In germline, CDR1 is SGHRS, CDR2 YFSETQ. V shed 4 bases and J shed 3 bases, with 10 bases lying between them. The CDR3 is 13 amino acids. This CDR3 is CASSLGVDTEAFF. In DNA form, the CDR3 reads TGCGCCAGCAGCCTCGGGGTGGACACTGAAGCTTTCTTT. Full variable domain (remainder filled in from reference TRBV5-1 and TRBJ1-1): KAGVTQTPRYLIKTRGQQVTLSCSPISGHRSVSWYQQTPGQGLQFLFEYFSETQRNKGNFPGRFSGRQFSNSRSEMNVSTLELGDSALYLCASSLGVDTEAFFGQGTRLTVV.

J is TRBJ2-2 and V is TRBV6-9; D is undetermined. Germline V gene sequence: CDR1 MNHGY, CDR2 SVAAGI. The CDR3 runs 14 residues. Trimming took off 2 bases at V and 1 base at J, with 5 bases between the two ends. Written as DNA, the CDR3 is TGTGCCAGCAGTTATCAGGTGAACACCGGGGAGCTGTTTTTT. Translated: CASSYQVNTGELFF.

This clone was seen repeatedly, ten times or more. This clone may be a read error of a much larger clone one base away. The same CDR3 arises from other DNA sequences in this sample as well. The chain is built from TRBV6-2 or TRBV6-3 and TRBJ1-2; a possible D gene is TRBD1 (5 bases). CDR1 MNHEY and CDR2 SVGEGT come from the germline V gene. The CDR3 totals 13 residues. V was cut by 4 bases and J by 7 bases, with 13 bases left in between. The CDR3 DNA is TGTGCCAGCAGTTCCGGGGGTAGAGTTGGCTACACCTTC. It translates to CASSSGGRVGYTF.

In its sample, this clone ranks as medium-sized. The chain carries TRBV7-2 and TRBJ2-1; D possibly corresponds to TRBD1 (6 bases). CDR3 length: 16 amino acids. Germline CDR1 is SGHTA and CDR2 is FQGNSA. The ends were cut back, 1 base at V and 9 bases at J, with 19 bases in the middle. The CDR3 DNA follows: TGTGCCAGCAGCTTAGTAGGGGGTAATACCTTCGGTGAGCAGTTCTTC. Translation: CASSLVGGNTFGEQFF.

This clone was counted many times. The chain has TRBV10-3 and TRBJ2-5; 10 bases are shared with TRBD2. The CDR3 is 19 amino acids. Losses at the gene ends were 5 bases for V and 5 bases for J; bases not matched to a gene: 20. The V gene's germline CDR1 is ENHRY and CDR2 SYGVKD. CDR3 DNA: TGTGCCATCAGTCCGAACGGGGCTAGCGGGAGAGGGTCCGGTGAGACCCAGTACTTC. Protein sequence: CAISPNGASGRGSGETQYF.

This clone was detected many times. The chain uses TRBV7-9 and TRBJ1-1, with D unresolved. Per germline, CDR1 SEHNR and CDR2 FQNEAQ (reference sequence). V dropped 7 bases and J dropped 1 base, with 10 bases sitting between them. The CDR3 has 13 residues. For the CDR3, the DNA is TGTGCCAGCACTTATGGACGGAACACTGAAGCTTTCTTT. Translating gives CASTYGRNTEAFF. The variable domain in full, with the rest retrieved from reference TRBV7-9 and TRBJ1-1, is DTGVSQNPRHKITKRGQNVTFRCDPISEHNRLYWYRQTLGQGPEFLTYFQNEAQLEKSRLLSDRFSAERPKGSFSTLEIQRTEQGDSAMYLCASTYGRNTEAFFGQGTRLTVV.

This clone has a count of ten or more. The chain carries TRBV15 and TRBJ2-1, with 10 bases fitting TRBD2. J was trimmed by 7 bases and V by 1 base; bases with no gene match: 7. The CDR3 covers 16 residues. Germline CDR1 LNHNV, CDR2 YYDKDF (reference sequence). The CDR3 DNA is TGTGCCACCAGCAGAGGAGCTAGCGGGAGCGGAAATGAGCAGTTCTTC. Its protein product is CATSRGASGSGNEQFF.

This clone was observed at least ten times. CDR3 nucleotides: TGTGCCAGCAGCTCACCTTCTTGGTACCAAGAGACCCAGTACTTC. Translating it yields CASSSPSWYQETQYF. The V gene is TRBV7-6, the J gene TRBJ2-5; unclear D gene. The CDR3 spans 15 residues. The germline gives CDR1 SGHVS, CDR2 FNYEAQ. The ends were cut back, 4 bases at V and 0 bases at J, with 12 bases in the middle.

V and J are TRBV7-3 and TRBJ2-1, with no clear D. This CDR3 region has 12 residues. V gave up 0 bases and J gave up 6 bases, with 3 bases separating them. CDR1 is SGHTA and CDR2 is FQGTGA in the germline V gene. As DNA, the CDR3 is TGTGCCAGCAGCTTAACGGGCAATGAGCAGTTCTTC. Encoded protein: CASSLTGNEQFF. The whole variable domain, remainder taken from reference TRBV7-3 and TRBJ2-1, is GAGVSQTPSNKVTEKGKYVELRCDPISGHTALYWYRQSLGQGPEFLIYFQGTGAADDSGLPNDRFFAVRPEGSVSTLKIQRTERGDSAVYLCASSLTGNEQFFGPGTRLTVL.

Relative to its sample, this clone is medium-sized. The V call is TRBV5-1, the J call TRBJ1-2; D not certain. Germline V CDR1 and CDR2: SGHRS, YFSETQ. The V and J ends lost 4 bases and 4 bases respectively, with 20 bases between them. The CDR3 spans 16 residues. CDR3 amino acids: CASSGTAVGLSYGYTF. DNA of the CDR3: TGCGCCAGCAGCGGTACAGCCGTAGGTTTGAGCTATGGCTACACCTTC.

This clone ranks as medium-sized. This chain connects TRBV12-3 or TRBV12-4 to TRBJ1-4; D gene unclear. The CDR3 loop spans 13 amino acids. The germline V and J ends were trimmed by 5 bases and 5 bases, with 9 bases remaining between them. CDR3 sequence: CASSLQLNEKLFF. DNA for the CDR3: TGTGCCAGCAGTCTTCAGTTGAATGAAAAACTGTTTTTT.

The chain uses TRBV6-4 and TRBJ2-7; 9 positions agree with TRBD1. Germline-derived CDR1 and CDR2 are MRHNA and SNTAGT. CDR3 size: 14 residues. The V segment lost 4 bases and the J segment 4 bases; nucleotides outside the gene matches: 5. For the CDR3, the DNA is TGTGCCAGCAGTGGGGGGGACAGGGCTTACGAGCAGTACTTC. Residues: CASSGGDRAYEQYF.

The V and J genes are TRBV20-1 and TRBJ2-7; D gene ambiguous. CDR3 length equals 14 residues. Germline V gene data show CDR1 as DFQATT and CDR2 as SNEGSKA (reference sequence). Trimming shortened V by 0 bases and J by 0 bases, and 9 bases separated the two germline ends. CDR3 bases: TGCAGTGCTAGAGATCCCCGTAGCTCCTACGAGCAGTACTTC. It translates to CSARDPRSSYEQYF.

The chain links TRBV30 to TRBJ1-2, with TRBD1 as a possible D gene (5 bases). CDR1 is GTSNPN and CDR2 is SVGIG in the germline V gene (reference sequence). This CDR3 is 13 amino acids long. The V and J ends lost 0 bases and 6 bases respectively, with 11 bases between them. DNA for the CDR3: TGTGCCTGGAGTGTAGGACATTGGGATGGCTACACCTTC. It codes for CAWSVGHWDGYTF.

Judged by abundance, this clone is medium-sized (0.01 to 0.1%). Here the CDR3 DNA reads TGCAGTGCTAGAGCCCGGGACAGGAAGGTTTTCTTT. It is translated as CSARARDRKVFF. V usage is TRBV20-1 and J usage is TRBJ1-1; 8 nucleotides match TRBD1. CDR3 length equals 12 residues. J was trimmed by 13 bases and V by 1 base; bases with no gene match: 8. Germline CDR1 is DFQATT and CDR2 is SNEGSKA (reference sequence).

This clone was picked up a small number of times. The CDR3 spells CASRASGSSPNEQFF. The CDR3 coding sequence is TGTGCCAGCAGGGCTAGCGGGAGTTCTCCCAATGAGCAGTTCTTC. This chain uses TRBV6-4 with TRBJ2-1; TRBD2 aligns across 10 bases. The V and J ends lost 6 bases and 6 bases, in that order; junction bases with no gene match: 8. This CDR3 is built from 15 residues. Germline V gives CDR1 MRHNA, CDR2 SNTAGT.

The genes are TRBV30 and TRBJ1-2, with D possibly matching TRBD1 (5 bases). Deletions cut 1 base from V and 2 bases from J, with 11 bases between. Germline V gene sequence: CDR1 GTSNPN, CDR2 SVGIG (reference sequence). The CDR3 loop spans 14 amino acids. CDR3 sequence: CAWSAETANYGYTF. DNA for the CDR3: TGTGCCTGGAGTGCCGAGACAGCAAACTATGGCTACACCTTC.

The sample holds a few counts of this clone. The gene calls are TRBV6-1 and TRBJ1-1; 7 bases agree with TRBD1. Losses at the gene ends were 6 bases for V and 7 bases for J; bases not matched to a gene: 8. The germline CDR1 and CDR2 sequences are MNHNS and SASEGT. The CDR3 runs 13 residues. DNA of the CDR3: TGTGCCAGCAGAAAACAGGGGTATGGTGAAGCTTTCTTT. This sequence encodes CASRKQGYGEAFF.

This clone was seen a handful of times. The rearrangement links TRBV12-3 or TRBV12-4 to TRBJ2-7; 12 nucleotides line up with TRBD1. The ends lost 10 bases at V and 6 bases at J; junction bases unmatched: 7. The CDR3 is 13 residues long. The CDR3 DNA reads as TGTGCCACCCGGGGACAGGGGGCGGGCGAGCAGTACTTC. This codes for CATRGQGAGEQYF.

J is TRBJ2-1 and V is TRBV27; 8 nucleotides agree with TRBD2. The CDR3 has 15 amino acids. V shed 6 bases and J 2 bases; nucleotides not matched to a gene: 6. In germline, CDR1 is MNHEY, CDR2 SMNVEV (reference sequence). CDR3 nucleotides: TGTGCCAGCAGCTTCGGGACTAGACCCTACAATGAGCAGTTCTTC. Amino acids: CASSFGTRPYNEQFF.

The J gene is TRBJ2-7, the V gene TRBV20-1, with TRBD1 matching 10 bases. V lost 6 bases to trimming and J lost 2 bases; unmatched junction nucleotides: 7. This CDR3 has 14 residues. Germline V gene data show CDR1 as DFQATT and CDR2 as SNEGSKA (reference sequence). CDR3 DNA sequence: TGCAGTGCCCTTACCGGGACAGGGGCCTACGAGCAGTACTTC. Residues: CSALTGTGAYEQYF.

The chain joins TRBV4-1 to TRBJ2-6; the D gene is possibly TRBD1 (6 bases). This CDR3 has 16 residues. V was trimmed by 0 bases and J by 0 bases, leaving 6 bases between them. Germline V gene data show CDR1 as MGHRA and CDR2 as YSYEKL. This chain's CDR3 is CASSQDRGSGANVLTF. The CDR3 bases are TGCGCCAGCAGCCAAGACAGGGGCTCTGGGGCCAACGTCCTGACTTTC.

This clone is termed medium-sized. V usage is TRBV20-1 and J usage is TRBJ1-2; D is perhaps TRBD1 (5 bases). V was pared by 6 bases and J by 5 bases, with 16 bases between. This CDR3 is built from 13 residues. Germline loops: CDR1 DFQATT, CDR2 SNEGSKA (reference sequence). In DNA, the CDR3 is TGCAGTGCGACCCCCGGAGGGGTATATGGCTACACCTTC. It is translated as CSATPGGVYGYTF.

The rearrangement joins TRBV10-3 to TRBJ2-5; 8 bases are shared with TRBD1. CDR1 and CDR2 (germline): ENHRY, SYGVKD. Trimming at V came to 10 bases and at J to 2 bases, leaving 12 bases not matched to a gene. The CDR3 covers 15 residues. CDR3 loop: CATVRGQGGQETQYF. Here the CDR3 DNA reads TGTGCCACCGTCCGAGGACAGGGAGGACAAGAGACCCAGTACTTC.

The chain joins TRBV20-1 to TRBJ2-7; a possible D gene is TRBD1 (6 bases). The CDR3 is 13 residues long. Trimming left V 2 bases short and J 7 bases short, with 15 bases between. Germline-derived CDR1 and CDR2 are DFQATT and SNEGSKA (reference sequence). CDR3 in DNA: TGCAGTGCTAGAAGAGGGGGTCTCGGGGAGCAGTACTTC. Its protein product is CSARRGGLGEQYF.

This clone has a handful of counts. This chain connects TRBV20-1 to TRBJ1-2; TRBD1 agrees at 7 bases. The CDR3 length is 12 residues. The germline gives CDR1 DFQATT, CDR2 SNEGSKA (reference sequence). Here the CDR3 reads CSPGTANYGYTF. The CDR3, as DNA: TGCAGCCCCGGGACAGCTAACTATGGCTACACCTTC.

There are a few counts of this clone. This chain joins TRBV6-5 and TRBJ2-7; maybe TRBD2 (5 bases). V shed 0 bases and J shed 7 bases, with 10 bases lying between them. Germline V lookup: CDR1 MNHEY, CDR2 SVGAGI. The CDR3 has 13 residues. The CDR3 is CASSYSGEGEQYF. The CDR3 DNA reads as TGTGCCAGCAGTTACTCTGGAGAGGGTGAGCAGTACTTC.

J is TRBJ2-2 and V is TRBV19; 10 positions match TRBD2. With 5 bases clipped from V and 3 bases from J, the junction kept 6 bases outside the gene matches. This CDR3 is built from 16 residues. The germline CDR1 and CDR2 sequences are LNHDA and SQIVND (reference sequence). CDR3 sequence (DNA): TGTGCCAGTAGTCTTAGCGGGAGGATTGACACCGGGGAGCTGTTTTTT. This translates into CASSLSGRIDTGELFF.